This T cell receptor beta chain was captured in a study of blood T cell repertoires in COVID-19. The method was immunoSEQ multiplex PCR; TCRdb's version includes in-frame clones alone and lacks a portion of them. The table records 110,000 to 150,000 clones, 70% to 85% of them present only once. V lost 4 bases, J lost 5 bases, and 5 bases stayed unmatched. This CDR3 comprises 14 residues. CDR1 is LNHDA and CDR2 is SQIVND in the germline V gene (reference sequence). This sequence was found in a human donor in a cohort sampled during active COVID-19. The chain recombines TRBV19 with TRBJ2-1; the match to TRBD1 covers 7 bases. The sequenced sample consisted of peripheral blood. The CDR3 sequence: CASSRTGTDNEQFF. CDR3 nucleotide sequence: TGTGCCAGTAGTAGGACCGGGACAGACAATGAGCAGTTCTTC.